The T cell receptor beta chain under discussion was sequenced for a study of T cells after yellow fever vaccination. Study results and caveats: Boosting was followed by the reappearance of most primary-vaccination clones (just under 97% CD4, around 90% CD8).

In TCRdb, the 5' RACE reads were re-called with MiXCR into one record per CDR3 protein. This repertoire shows about 510,000 distinct CDR3 sequences, just over 20% found once; its top ten account for roughly a sixth. Trimming removed 0 bases from V and 4 bases from J, with 4 bases in between. Germline V lookup: CDR1 SGDLS, CDR2 YYNGEE. This CDR3 comprises 13 residues. A remark on this clonotype: Its specificity is unknown.

The receptor's source is a man younger than 30 who received the YFV17D yellow fever vaccine. The sequences come from PBMCs, collected roughly 20 days after the first yellow fever vaccination. The V call is TRBV9, the J call TRBJ2-2; D not certain. The CDR3 DNA reads TGTGCCAGCAGCGTAGGATCCACCGGGGAGCTGTTTTTT. This encodes CASSVGSTGELFF.